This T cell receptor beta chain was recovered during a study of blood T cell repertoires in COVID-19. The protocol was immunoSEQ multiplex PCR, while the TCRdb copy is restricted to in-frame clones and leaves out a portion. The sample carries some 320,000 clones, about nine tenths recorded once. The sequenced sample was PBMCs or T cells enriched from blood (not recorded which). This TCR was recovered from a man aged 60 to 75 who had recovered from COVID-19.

The CDR3 here is CASSPGTSGVETQYF. The DNA for the CDR3 is TGTGCCAGCAGCCCAGGAACTAGCGGGGTTGAGACCCAGTACTTC. The chain has TRBV7-6 and TRBJ2-5; TRBD2 aligns across 10 bases. The CDR3 sequence is 15 residues long. The V and J ends lost 5 bases and 5 bases, in that order; junction bases with no gene match: 8. Germline V CDR1 and CDR2: SGHVS, FNYEAQ. Drawing the rest from reference TRBV7-6 and TRBJ2-5, the complete variable domain is GAGVSQSPRYKVTKRGQDVALRCDPISGHVSLYWYRQALGQGPEFLTYFNYEAQQDKSGLPNDRFSAERPEGSISTLTIQRTEQRDSAMYRCASSPGTSGVETQYFGPGTRLLVL.